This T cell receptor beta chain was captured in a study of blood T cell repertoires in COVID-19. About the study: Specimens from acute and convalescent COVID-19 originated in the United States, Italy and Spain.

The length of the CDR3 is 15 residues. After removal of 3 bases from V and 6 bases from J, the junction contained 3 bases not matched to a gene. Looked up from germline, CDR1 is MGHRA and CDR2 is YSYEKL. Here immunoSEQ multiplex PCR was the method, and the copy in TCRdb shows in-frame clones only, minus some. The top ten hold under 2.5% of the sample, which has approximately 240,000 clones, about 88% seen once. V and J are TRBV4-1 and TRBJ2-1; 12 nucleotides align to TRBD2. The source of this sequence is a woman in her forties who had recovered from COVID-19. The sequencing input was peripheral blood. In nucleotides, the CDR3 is TGCGCCAGCAGCCACCCTAGCGGGGGGGCCAATGAGCAGTTCTTC. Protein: CASSHPSGGANEQFF.